The subject of this entry is one TCR beta chain. Its antigen is unidentified. J gave up 8 bases and V 3 bases, and 2 bases lay outside the gene matches. The CDR3 is 14 amino acids. Germline V gene data show CDR1 as MRHNA and CDR2 as SNTAGT. This entry belongs to a study of siplizumab effects on memory and regulatory T cells. General study findings and limits: In siplizumab cultures, the suppressive function of proliferating Tregs remained unconfirmed. No naive or memory phenotype could be assigned to roughly 75-95% of proliferating clones.

Profiled with immunoSEQ multiplex PCR; TCRdb holds only in-frame clones, not every one. The table lists some 100,000 clones, about 94% of them singletons, with over 1% in the top ten. Sample: non-Treg CD4+ T cells sorted from blood. This sequence joins TRBV6-4 and TRBJ2-1, with 12 bases matching TRBD2. This sequence originates from a human donor in good health. The CDR3 region is CASSETSGSDEQFF. The CDR3 DNA is TGTGCCAGCAGTGAGACTAGCGGGAGCGATGAGCAGTTCTTC.